This T cell receptor (beta chain) was found in a study of blood T cell repertoires in COVID-19. Turning to the study itself: Some COVID-19 samples were acute and others convalescent; all came from the United States, Italy and Spain. T cells, B-cell-depleted T cells, or PBMCs supplied cDNA or gDNA.

Recruited during active infection, patients (from Seattle) were subsequently followed longitudinally. Original handling: Amplification from reference gene primers served as the basis for estimated nucleated cell counts. Here immunoSEQ multiplex PCR was the method, and the copy in TCRdb shows in-frame clones only, minus some. The DNA was the basis for D and trimming; V, J and clone size are from that table. Seen here are about 110,000 clones, roughly four fifths observed once, and the top ten hold 6.2%. Germline-derived CDR1 and CDR2 are LNHDA and SQIVND (reference sequence). There are 14 residues in the CDR3. The ends were cut back, 1 base at V and 7 bases at J, with 13 bases in the middle. This clone was seen a few times.

This chain joins TRBV19 and TRBJ1-1; no firm D call. What was sequenced was peripheral blood. This clonotype was sampled from a man older than 75 with COVID-19, enrolled during active disease. The CDR3 nucleotides are TGTGCCAGTAGTATAGCCCCTTATGGCGGTGAAGCTTTCTTT. Its protein product is CASSIAPYGGEAFF.